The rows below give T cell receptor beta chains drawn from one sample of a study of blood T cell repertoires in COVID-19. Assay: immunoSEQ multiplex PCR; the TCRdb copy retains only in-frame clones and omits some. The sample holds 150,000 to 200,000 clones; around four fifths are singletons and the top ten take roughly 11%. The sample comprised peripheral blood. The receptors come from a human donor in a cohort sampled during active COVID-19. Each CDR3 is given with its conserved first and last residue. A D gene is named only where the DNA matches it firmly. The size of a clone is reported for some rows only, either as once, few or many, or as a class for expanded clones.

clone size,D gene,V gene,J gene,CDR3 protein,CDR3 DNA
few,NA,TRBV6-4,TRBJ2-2,CASSEYGGPGELFF,TGTGCCAGCAGTGAATACGGAGGACCCGGGGAGCTGTTTTTT
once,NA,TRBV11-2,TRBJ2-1,CASSLGPYYNEQFF,TGTGCCAGCAGCCTGGGGCCCTATTACAATGAGCAGTTCTTC
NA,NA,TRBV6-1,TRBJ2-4,CASSEKPGNIQYF,TGTGCCAGCAGTGAAAAGCCAGGGAACATTCAGTACTTC
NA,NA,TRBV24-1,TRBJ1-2,CATSPGRGYGYTF,TGTGCCACCAGTCCCGGCAGGGGCTATGGCTACACCTTC
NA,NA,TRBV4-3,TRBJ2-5,CASSHAERFSTQYF,TGCGCCAGCAGCCATGCAGAGAGGTTTTCGACCCAGTACTTC
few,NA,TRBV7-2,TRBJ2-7,CASSPDASSYEQYF,TGTGCCAGCAGCCCGGATGCTAGCTCCTACGAGCAGTACTTC
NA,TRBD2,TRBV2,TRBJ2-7,CASSLLAGANEQYF,TGTGCCAGCAGTCTACTAGCGGGGGCGAACGAGCAGTACTTC
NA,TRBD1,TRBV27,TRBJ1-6,CASKPAGTGWNNSPLHF,TGTGCCAGCAAACCCGCCGGGACAGGGTGGAATAATTCACCCCTCCACTTT
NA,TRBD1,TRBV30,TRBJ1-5,CAWSASGTGAFSNQPQHF,TGTGCCTGGAGTGCTTCCGGGACAGGTGCATTTAGCAATCAGCCCCAGCATTTT
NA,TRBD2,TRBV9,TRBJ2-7,CASSVAASGSNEQYF,TGTGCCAGCAGCGTAGCGGCTAGCGGGAGCAACGAGCAGTACTTC
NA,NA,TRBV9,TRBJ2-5,CASSPDPQGLIGGETQYF,TGTGCCAGCAGCCCCGACCCGCAGGGGCTAATCGGGGGGGAGACCCAGTACTTC
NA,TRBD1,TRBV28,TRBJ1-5,CASSFLSGGSNQPQHF,TGTGCCAGCAGTTTCTTATCAGGGGGTAGCAATCAGCCCCAGCATTTT
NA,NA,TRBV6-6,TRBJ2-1,CASSFRDRGEQFF,TGTGCCTCTTCTTTCAGGGATCGTGGTGAGCAGTTCTTC
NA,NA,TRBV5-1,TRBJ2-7,CASSLGQSYEQYF,TGCGCCAGCAGCTTGGGACAGTCCTACGAGCAGTACTTC
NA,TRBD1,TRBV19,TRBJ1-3,CASRGGQARRWGNTIYF,TGTGCCAGTAGAGGTGGACAGGCCCGTCGCTGGGGAAACACCATATATTTT
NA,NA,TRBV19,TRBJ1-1,CASSPSAGLNTEAFF,TGTGCCAGTAGTCCCTCCGCGGGATTGAACACTGAAGCTTTCTTT
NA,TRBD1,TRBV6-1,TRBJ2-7,CASSEAQGPGQGLGGEQYF,TGTGCCAGCAGTGAAGCGCAGGGTCCGGGACAGGGGCTCGGGGGGGAGCAGTACTTC
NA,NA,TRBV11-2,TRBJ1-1,CASSLGGHMNTEAFF,TGTGCCAGCAGTCTAGGGGGACATATGAACACTGAAGCTTTCTTT
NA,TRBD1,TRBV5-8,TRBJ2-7,CASSIRQGSEQYF,TGTGCCAGCAGCATAAGACAGGGGAGTGAGCAGTACTTC
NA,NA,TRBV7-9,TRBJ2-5,CASSSREFQETQYF,TGTGCCAGCAGCTCTAGGGAGTTCCAAGAGACCCAGTACTTC
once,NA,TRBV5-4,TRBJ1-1,CASSYRGGGTEAFF,TGTGCCAGCAGTTACCGGGGAGGGGGGACTGAAGCTTTCTTT
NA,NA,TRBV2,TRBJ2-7,CASSAEQIRSYEQYF,TGTGCCAGCAGTGCCGAACAGATCCGATCCTACGAGCAGTACTTC
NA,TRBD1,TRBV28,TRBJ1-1,CASSSPGPRGEAFF,TGTGCCAGCAGTTCCCCAGGGCCCAGGGGGGAAGCTTTCTTT
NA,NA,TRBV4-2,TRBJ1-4,CASSQEMKRGNEKLFF,TGTGCCAGCAGCCAAGAAATGAAGCGGGGGAATGAAAAACTGTTTTTT
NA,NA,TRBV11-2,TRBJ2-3,CASSLSRPDTQYF,TGTGCCAGCAGCTTATCGAGGCCAGATACGCAGTATTTT
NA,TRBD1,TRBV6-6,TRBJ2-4,CASSHGSDRGRNIQYF,TGTGCCAGCAGCCACGGGTCGGACAGGGGCCGGAACATTCAGTACTTC
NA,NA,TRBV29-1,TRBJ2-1,CSVDALLEGEQFF,TGCAGCGTCGATGCGCTGCTAGAGGGTGAGCAGTTCTTC
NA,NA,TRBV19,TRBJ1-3,CASVDSPGAGNTIYF,TGTGCCAGTGTGGACTCCCCCGGAGCTGGAAACACCATATATTTT
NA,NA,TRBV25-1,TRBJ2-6,CASSEYGLGVSGANVLTF,TGTGCCAGCAGTGAATATGGACTGGGCGTCTCTGGGGCCAACGTCCTGACTTTC
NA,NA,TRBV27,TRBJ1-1,CASSPWAGANTEAFF,TGTGCCAGCAGTCCCTGGGCGGGTGCCAACACTGAAGCTTTCTTT
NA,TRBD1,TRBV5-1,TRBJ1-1,CASSPRTGDTEAFF,TGCGCCAGCAGCCCAAGGACAGGGGACACTGAAGCTTTCTTT
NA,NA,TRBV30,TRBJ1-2,CAWSGPPGTNYGYTF,TGTGCCTGGAGTGGCCCCCCAGGGACTAACTATGGCTACACCTTC
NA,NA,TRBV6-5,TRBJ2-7,CASSYSGGASYEQYF,TGTGCCAGCAGTTACTCGGGGGGGGCGTCCTACGAGCAGTACTTC
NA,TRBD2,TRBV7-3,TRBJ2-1,CASSLAGEEQFF,TGTGCCAGCAGCTTAGCGGGAGAGGAGCAGTTCTTC
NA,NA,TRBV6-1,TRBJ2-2,CASREENDGPGELFF,TGTGCCAGCAGGGAAGAGAACGATGGGCCGGGGGAGCTGTTTTTT
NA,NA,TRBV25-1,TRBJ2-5,CASTQVTGETQYF,TGTGCCAGCACCCAGGTTACAGGGGAGACCCAGTACTTC
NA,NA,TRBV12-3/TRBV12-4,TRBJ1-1,CASSNRGTEAFF,TGTGCCAGCAGTAATCGGGGCACTGAAGCTTTCTTT
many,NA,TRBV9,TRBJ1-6,CASSVRGGNSPLHF,TGTGCCAGCAGCGTCAGAGGAGGGAATTCACCCCTCCACTTT
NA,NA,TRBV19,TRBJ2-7,CASSIGSGIYEQYF,TGTGCCAGTAGTATAGGTTCAGGTATCTACGAGCAGTACTTC
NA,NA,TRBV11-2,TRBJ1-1,CASSRGLDTEAFF,TGTGCCAGCAGCAGGGGCTTGGACACTGAAGCTTTCTTT
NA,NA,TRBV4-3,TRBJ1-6,CASSQDPVGSYNSPLHF,TGCGCCAGCAGCCAAGACCCGGTTGGCTCCTATAATTCACCCCTCCACTTT
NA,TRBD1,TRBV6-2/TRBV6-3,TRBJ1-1,CASSYGGQGMSMGAFF,TGTGCCAGCAGTTACGGTGGACAGGGGATGAGTATGGGAGCTTTCTTT
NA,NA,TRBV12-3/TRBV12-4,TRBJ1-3,CASSLQGDTIYF,TGTGCCAGCAGTTTACAGGGCGACACCATATATTTT
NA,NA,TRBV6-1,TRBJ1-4,CASSAGTTWTGTNEKLFF,TGTGCCAGCAGTGCCGGGACAACTTGGACGGGAACTAATGAAAAACTGTTTTTT
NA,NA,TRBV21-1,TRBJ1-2,CASSKNRLRYGYTF,TGTGCCAGCAGCAAAAACAGGCTCAGATATGGCTACACCTTC
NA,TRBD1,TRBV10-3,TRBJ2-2,CAIKGDRGNTGELFF,TGTGCCATCAAAGGGGACAGGGGGAACACCGGGGAGCTGTTTTTT
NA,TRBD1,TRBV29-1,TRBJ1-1,CSGEGQGNTEAFF,TGCAGCGGAGAAGGACAGGGGAACACTGAAGCTTTCTTT
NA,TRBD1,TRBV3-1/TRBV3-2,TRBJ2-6,CASSQGRTGTSGANVLTF,TGTGCCAGCAGCCAAGGTAGGACAGGGACCTCTGGGGCCAACGTCCTGACTTTC
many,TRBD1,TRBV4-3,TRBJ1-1,CASSQGMGQGAFNTEAFF,TGCGCCAGCAGCCAAGGCATGGGACAGGGGGCGTTTAACACTGAAGCTTTCTTT
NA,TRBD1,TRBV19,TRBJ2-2,CASSDERGQGDLTGELFF,TGTGCCAGTAGTGACGAAAGGGGACAGGGGGACCTCACCGGGGAGCTGTTTTTT
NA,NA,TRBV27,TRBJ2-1,CASGFGEQFF,TGTGCCAGCGGTTTCGGGGAGCAGTTCTTC
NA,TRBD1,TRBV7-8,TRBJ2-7,CASSGLGQGDLDEQYF,TGTGCCAGCAGCGGACTCGGACAGGGAGATTTGGACGAGCAGTACTTC
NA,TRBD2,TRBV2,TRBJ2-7,CASSRTSGVYEQYF,TGTGCCAGCAGTCGAACTAGCGGGGTCTACGAGCAGTACTTC
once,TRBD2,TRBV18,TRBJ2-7,CASSPPGTSNLSEQYF,TGTGCCAGCTCACCACCCGGGACTAGCAATCTCTCCGAGCAGTACTTC
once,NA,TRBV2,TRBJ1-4,CASSVQGTNEKLFF,TGTGCCAGCAGTGTTCAGGGCACTAATGAAAAACTGTTTTTT
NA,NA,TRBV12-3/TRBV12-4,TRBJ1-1,CASSLGARGEAFF,TGTGCCAGCAGTCTTGGGGCGAGGGGGGAAGCTTTCTTT
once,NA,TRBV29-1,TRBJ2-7,CSVEIPGATYEQYF,TGCAGCGTTGAAATCCCAGGGGCTACCTACGAGCAGTACTTC
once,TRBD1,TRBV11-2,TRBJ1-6,CASARQGNSPLHF,TGTGCCAGCGCGAGACAGGGGAATTCACCCCTCCACTTT
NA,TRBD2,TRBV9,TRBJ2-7,CASSQSSGGILYEQYF,TGTGCCAGCAGTCAATCTAGCGGGGGAATCCTATACGAGCAGTACTTC
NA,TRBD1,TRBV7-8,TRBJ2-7,CASSIDRGIYEQYF,TGTGCCAGCAGTATTGACAGGGGGATTTACGAGCAGTACTTC